This TCR beta chain came from a study of T cell responses to AZD1222 COVID-19 vaccine. Study conclusions and caveats: The donor group comprised mostly white British people and more females; the analysis possibly underestimated clonal diversity.

In regard to this clone: Its target is unknown.

The CDR3 contains 14 residues. V was pared by 7 bases and J by 2 bases, with 13 bases between. The germline V gene has CDR1 SNHLY and CDR2 FYNNEI. Assay: immunoSEQ multiplex PCR; the TCRdb copy retains only in-frame clones and omits some. Among under 200,000 clones listed, about 90% were seen once. The TCR was taken from an adult in good health. Here the sequenced sample was peripheral blood, taken on day 0 of AZD1222 vaccination. The chain recombines TRBV2 with TRBJ2-3; possible D gene TRBD2, 6 bases. Written as DNA, the CDR3 is TGTGCCAGCAAGAGGGACTCTTCCACAGATACGCAGTATTTT. It is translated as CASKRDSSTDTQYF.